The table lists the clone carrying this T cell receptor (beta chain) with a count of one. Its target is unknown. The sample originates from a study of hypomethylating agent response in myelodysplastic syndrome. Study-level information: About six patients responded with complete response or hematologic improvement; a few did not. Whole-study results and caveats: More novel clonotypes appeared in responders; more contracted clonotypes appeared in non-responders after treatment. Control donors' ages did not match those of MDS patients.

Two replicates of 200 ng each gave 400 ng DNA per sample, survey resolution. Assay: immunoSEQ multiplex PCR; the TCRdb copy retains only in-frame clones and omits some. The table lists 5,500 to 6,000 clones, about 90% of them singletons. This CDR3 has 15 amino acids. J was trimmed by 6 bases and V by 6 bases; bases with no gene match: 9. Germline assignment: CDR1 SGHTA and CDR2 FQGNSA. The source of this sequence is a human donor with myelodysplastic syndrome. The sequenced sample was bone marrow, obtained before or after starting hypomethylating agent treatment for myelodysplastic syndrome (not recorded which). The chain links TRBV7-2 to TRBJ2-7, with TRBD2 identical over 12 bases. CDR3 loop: CASSPERTSGVEQYF. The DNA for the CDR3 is TGTGCCAGCAGTCCAGAGAGGACTAGCGGGGTCGAGCAGTACTTC.